This entry features one T cell receptor beta chain sequence. The record originates from a study of cytomegalovirus exposure and HLA in healthy donors. A multiplex PCR was run with 60 Vbeta primers and 13 Jbeta primers. The assay was immunoSEQ multiplex PCR, and TCRdb's table has in-frame clones only and misses some. The data contain 190,000 or so clones, roughly 80% of them singletons. The TCR sequence derives from a boy aged 5-17 years in good health and CMV-seronegative. Sequencing used PBMCs.

The CDR3 sequence: CAAWEGTADTQYF. The CDR3 bases are TGTGCCGCATGGGAGGGGACGGCAGATACGCAGTATTTT. The rearrangement joins TRBV30 to TRBJ2-3, with 7 bases matching TRBD2. V shed 8 bases and J 4 bases; nucleotides not matched to a gene: 9. The CDR3 totals 13 residues. CDR1 GTSNPN and CDR2 SVGIG come from the germline V gene (reference sequence). Full variable domain (remainder filled in from reference TRBV30 and TRBJ2-3): SQTIHQWPATLVQPVGSPLSLECTVEGTSNPNLYWYRQAAGRGLQLLFYSVGIGQISSEVPQNLSASRPQDRQFILSSKKLLLSDSGFYLCAAWEGTADTQYFGPGTRLTVL.